The next 25 T cell receptor beta chains were all read from a single sample in a study of T cells in Graves' hyperthyroidism and ophthalmopathy. TCR beta CDR3 sequences were amplified from RNA transcripts. With the HTBI primer set, the TCR CDR3 went through a first round of RT-PCR. TCRdb reprocessed the multiplex PCR reads via MiXCR and lists one record per CDR3 protein. This repertoire shows around 600,000 distinct CDR3 sequences, 11% to 15% found once; its top ten account for 6.5% to 9%. Sample: blood. All receptors derive from a woman aged 18 to 35 with Graves' ophthalmopathy.

This clonotype showed up many times. This chain uses TRBV12-5 with TRBJ2-2; D might be TRBD1 or TRBD2, each matching 5 bases. The ends were cut back, 5 bases at V and 2 bases at J, with 12 bases in the middle. The CDR3 sequence is 15 residues long. CDR1 LGHNT and CDR2 FRNRAP come from the germline V gene. CDR3 nucleotide sequence: TGTGCTAGTGGTCCACCCGGGGCAAACACCGGGGAGCTGTTTTTT. Amino acids: CASGPPGANTGELFF.

The V and J genes are TRBV7-6 and TRBJ2-7, with 10 bases aligning to TRBD2. This CDR3 is built from 16 residues. CDR1 and CDR2 (germline): SGHVS, FNYEAQ. Losses at the gene ends were 10 bases for V and 0 bases for J; bases not matched to a gene: 12. CDR3 nucleotides: TGTGCCACCCAACTTCGAGCGGGAGGGCGCTCCTACGAGCAGTACTTC. Protein sequence: CATQLRAGGRSYEQYF.

The chain uses TRBV5-4 and TRBJ2-3; D is undetermined. Trimming shortened V by 0 bases and J by 1 base, and 12 bases separated the two germline ends. In germline, CDR1 is SGHNT, CDR2 YYREEE (reference sequence). The CDR3 is made up of 16 amino acids. The CDR3 here is CASSLEGFRGTDTQYF. CDR3 coding DNA: TGTGCCAGCAGCTTGGAGGGTTTTAGGGGCACAGATACGCAGTATTTT.

This clonotype was seen ten or more times. The chain recombines TRBV6-1 with TRBJ2-6; perhaps TRBD1 as D (6 bases). In germline, CDR1 is MNHNS, CDR2 SASEGT. Trimming took 6 bases from V and 0 from J, leaving 12 bases between them. This CDR3 has 16 residues. The CDR3: CASRPGQHSGANVLTF. Written as DNA, the CDR3 is TGTGCCAGCAGGCCGGGACAACACTCTGGGGCCAACGTCCTGACTTTC.

This clonotype was seen many times. V gene TRBV7-3 combines with J gene TRBJ2-3, with D perhaps matching TRBD1 or TRBD2 (7 bases each). Trimming took 4 bases from V and 3 from J, leaving 11 bases between them. CDR1 is SGHTA, CDR2 FQGTGA, per germline. This CDR3 has 14 amino acids. The CDR3 here is CASSYQGGTDTQYF. The CDR3, as DNA: TGTGCCAGCAGCTACCAGGGGGGGACAGATACGCAGTATTTT.

This clonotype was seen at least ten times. CDR3 DNA: TGCGCCAGCAGCCTCACAGGGATTCGCTACGAGCAGTACTTC. It codes for CASSLTGIRYEQYF. The chain uses TRBV5-1 and TRBJ2-7; TRBD1 might be the D (6 bases). Trimming took off 4 bases at V and 3 bases at J, with 14 bases between the two ends. Germline lookup yields CDR1 SGHRS and CDR2 YFSETQ. CDR3 length equals 14 residues.

The sample holds a few counts of this clonotype. The chain employs TRBV6-1 and TRBJ1-3, with D possibly being TRBD1 (6 bases). Trimming stripped 6 bases from V and 3 bases from J, with 12 bases between. The CDR3 loop spans 14 amino acids. Germline-derived CDR1 and CDR2 are MNHNS and SASEGT. CDR3 DNA sequence: TGTGCCAGCAGACAGGGTTTCGATGGAAACACCATATATTTT. Encoded protein: CASRQGFDGNTIYF.

This clonotype was picked up a small number of times. Just one base apart from a much larger clone, this may be a read error. The chain recombines TRBV2 with TRBJ1-2; D gene ambiguous. V was pared by 6 bases and J by 5 bases, with 16 bases between. This CDR3 region has 14 residues. Per germline, CDR1 SNHLY and CDR2 FYNNEI. In DNA, the CDR3 is TGTGCCAGCAGGGATACAAGACAAACTTATGGCTACACCTTC. It yields the protein CASRDTRQTYGYTF.

V usage is TRBV30 and J usage is TRBJ2-5; 11 positions agree with TRBD1. This CDR3 spans 16 amino acids. V was pared by 2 bases and J by 5 bases, with 10 bases of the junction left unmatched. Germline V CDR1 and CDR2: GTSNPN, SVGIG (reference sequence). The CDR3 sequence is CAWSLGTGGFGETQYF. In nucleotides, the CDR3 is TGTGCCTGGAGTCTTGGGACAGGGGGTTTTGGGGAGACCCAGTACTTC. Filled out from reference TRBV30 and TRBJ2-5, the complete variable domain reads SQTIHQWPATLVQPVGSPLSLECTVEGTSNPNLYWYRQAAGRGLQLLFYSVGIGQISSEVPQNLSASRPQDRQFILSSKKLLLSDSGFYLCAWSLGTGGFGETQYFGPGTRLLVL.

Many counts were recorded for this clonotype. The chain uses TRBV6-1 and TRBJ1-1; weak D call: TRBD1 (6 bases). Looked up from germline, CDR1 is MNHNS and CDR2 is SASEGT. The CDR3 totals 16 residues. V was pared by 4 bases and J by 1 base, with 16 bases between. CDR3 in amino acids: CASSGTSEGENTEAFF. The CDR3 coding sequence is TGTGCCAGCAGTGGGACGTCGGAGGGGGAGAACACTGAAGCTTTCTTT.

On this clonotype: One end of the junction fails to match germline, which may point to a read error. The genes are TRBV2 and TRBJ1-2; no reliable D call. The CDR3 covers 11 residues. Looked up from germline, CDR1 is SNHLY and CDR2 is FYNNEI. The CDR3 coding sequence is TGTGCCATCAGTGAGGAGGGTGGCTACACCTTC. Translating it yields CAISEEGGYTF. Drawing the rest from reference TRBV2 and TRBJ1-2, the complete variable domain is EPEVTQTPSHQVTQMGQEVILRCVPISNHLYFYWYRQILGQKVEFLVSFYNNEISEKSEIFDDQFSVERPDGSNFTLKIRSTKLEDSAMYFCAISEEGGYTFGSGTRLTVV.

At least ten counts were recorded for this clonotype. The gene calls are TRBV20-1 and TRBJ2-2; D is ambiguous. CDR3 length: 14 amino acids. Germline lookup yields CDR1 DFQATT and CDR2 SNEGSKA (reference sequence). Trimming cost V 1 base and J 6 bases, with 12 bases left between them. As DNA, the CDR3 is TGCAGTGCTAGAGTGGGATCGGTACCCGGGGAGCTGTTTTTT. Translation gives CSARVGSVPGELFF.

As regards this clonotype: A much larger clone differs by one base, so this may be a read error. V is TRBV3-1 and J is TRBJ2-1; 7 nucleotides line up with TRBD2. The CDR3 loop spans 15 amino acids. Germline lookup yields CDR1 LGHDT and CDR2 YNNKEL (reference sequence). V lost 3 bases, J lost 10 bases, and 12 bases stayed unmatched. The CDR3 region has the DNA TGTGCCAGCAGCCAGACAGCGGGAACCCCCCTCGAGCAGTTCTTC. Residues: CASSQTAGTPLEQFF.

The CDR3 DNA follows: TGTGCCTGGAGTAGGACAGGGCTTTGGGAAAAACTGTTTTTT. The encoded protein is CAWSRTGLWEKLFF. V is TRBV30 and J is TRBJ1-4, with 8 positions matching TRBD1. Germline V CDR1 and CDR2: GTSNPN, SVGIG (reference sequence). V was clipped by 2 bases and J by 8 bases; unmatched bases: 7. The CDR3 totals 14 residues.

J is TRBJ2-2 and V is TRBV7-6, with TRBD2 matching 10 bases. This CDR3 contains 18 residues. Germline V lookup: CDR1 SGHVS, CDR2 FNYEAQ. Losses at the gene ends were 2 bases for V and 6 bases for J; bases not matched to a gene: 12. CDR3 in amino acids: CASSLPKREGVLAGELFF. In DNA form, the CDR3 reads TGTGCCAGCAGCTTACCGAAGCGGGAGGGGGTACTGGCCGGGGAGCTGTTTTTT.

The chain has TRBV11-2 and TRBJ2-7; 9 bases are a match to TRBD2. This CDR3 is 15 amino acids long. CDR1 is SGHAT, CDR2 FQNNGV, per germline. Trimming cost V 5 bases and J 0 bases; bases outside gene matches: 5. The CDR3 region has the DNA TGTGCCAGCAGCGCGAGACTAGCGGTCTCCTACGAGCAGTACTTC. Encoded protein: CASSARLAVSYEQYF.

The gene calls are TRBV24-1 and TRBJ2-7, with 8 bases matching TRBD1. Germline V lookup: CDR1 KGHDR, CDR2 SFDVKD. V trimming: 5 bases; J trimming: 1 base; junction bases outside the gene matches: 6. The CDR3 is 15 residues long. For the CDR3, the DNA is TGTGCCACCAGTGCCCGAGGACAGGGTTCCTACGAGCAGTACTTC. Protein product: CATSARGQGSYEQYF.

This clonotype was detected ten times or more. The rearrangement links TRBV7-9 to TRBJ1-2; TRBD1 is a possible D gene (5 bases). This CDR3 comprises 14 residues. Germline CDR1 SEHNR, CDR2 FQNEAQ (reference sequence). The V end was cut by 1 base, the J end by 8 bases, with 14 bases between. CDR3 in amino acids: CASSLGQRAGGYTF. The CDR3 DNA follows: TGTGCCAGCAGCTTAGGACAGAGGGCAGGAGGCTACACCTTC. The variable domain in full, completed from reference TRBV7-9 and TRBJ1-2, reads DTGVSQNPRHKITKRGQNVTFRCDPISEHNRLYWYRQTLGQGPEFLTYFQNEAQLEKSRLLSDRFSAERPKGSFSTLEIQRTEQGDSAMYLCASSLGQRAGGYTFGSGTRLTVV.

This clonotype came up many times. V is TRBV6-5 and J is TRBJ2-7, with D perhaps matching TRBD1 (5 bases). Germline V CDR1 and CDR2: MNHEY, SVGAGI. There are 16 residues in the CDR3. With 1 base removed from V and 0 bases from J, the gap between germline ends came to 13 bases. The CDR3 loop reads CASSYYPRASSYEQYF. CDR3 sequence (DNA): TGTGCCAGCAGTTACTATCCCAGGGCGAGCTCCTACGAGCAGTACTTC.

At least ten counts were recorded for this clonotype. The J gene is TRBJ2-7, the V gene TRBV28, with D unresolved. Per germline, CDR1 MDHEN and CDR2 SYDVKM. Deletions cut 6 bases from V and 4 bases from J, with 10 bases between. The CDR3 sequence is 12 residues long. CDR3 loop: CASRHSQYEQYF. CDR3 nucleotide sequence: TGTGCCAGCAGGCACTCACAATACGAGCAGTACTTC.

This clonotype was seen more than once but under ten times. The rearrangement joins TRBV5-4 to TRBJ2-2; weak D call: TRBD2 (5 bases). There are 15 residues in the CDR3. Between the trimmed V and J ends, which lost 4 bases and 4 bases, there was a span of 14 bases. Per the germline V gene, CDR1 is SGHNT and CDR2 is YYREEE (reference sequence). The CDR3 DNA reads TGTGCCAGCAGCGCCGGAACGGGGAGCACCGGGGAGCTGTTTTTT. This encodes CASSAGTGSTGELFF. The full variable domain, with the rest looked up from reference TRBV5-4 and TRBJ2-2, is ETGVTQSPTHLIKTRGQQVTLRCSSQSGHNTVSWYQQALGQGPQFIFQYYREEENGRGNFPPRFSGLQFPNYSSELNVNALELDDSALYLCASSAGTGSTGELFFGEGSRLTVL.

This clonotype came up many times. The chain recombines TRBV9 with TRBJ2-7, with D unresolved. This CDR3 is 13 amino acids long. Germline lookup yields CDR1 SGDLS and CDR2 YYNGEE. The V gene lost 0 bases and the J gene lost 5 bases, with 9 bases spanning the gap. DNA of the CDR3: TGTGCCAGCAGCGTAGGGGTCTTCGACGAGCAGTACTTC. It yields the protein CASSVGVFDEQYF. Based on the CDR3 plus reference TRBV9 and TRBJ2-7, the full variable domain is DSGVTQTPKHLITATGQRVTLRCSPRSGDLSVYWYQQSLDQGLQFLIQYYNGEERAKGNILERFSAQQFPDLHSELNLSSLELGDSALYFCASSVGVFDEQYFGPGTRLTVT.

In its sample, this clonotype was seen many times. V and J are TRBV12-3 or TRBV12-4 and TRBJ2-5, with D possibly matching TRBD2 (5 bases). The V end lost 5 bases, the J end lost 7 bases, and 17 bases lay between the germline ends. CDR3 length: 14 amino acids. The CDR3 region is CASSRRSTEWTQYF. As DNA, the CDR3 is TGTGCCAGCAGTCGGAGGTCGACCGAATGGACCCAGTACTTC.

There are a few counts of this clonotype. The chain has TRBV2 and TRBJ1-4; TRBD1 is a possible D gene (5 bases). The V gene's germline CDR1 is SNHLY and CDR2 FYNNEI. This CDR3 is built from 16 residues. V gave up 8 bases and J gave up 4 bases, with 20 bases separating them. The CDR3 nucleotides are TGTGCCAGCCAAACCCTAAGGGGCAGACATAATGAAAAACTGTTTTTT. Translated, it gives CASQTLRGRHNEKLFF.

This clonotype was picked up many times. This chain connects TRBV12-3 or TRBV12-4 to TRBJ1-4; D not resolved. The CDR3 covers 14 residues. Deletions cut 1 base from V and 8 bases from J, with 11 bases between. CDR3 DNA: TGTGCCAGCAGTTTAGAACAGTATAACGAAAAACTGTTTTTT. Amino acids: CASSLEQYNEKLFF.